The rows below give T cell receptor beta chains drawn from one sample of a study of blood T cell repertoires in COVID-19. The assay was immunoSEQ multiplex PCR, and TCRdb's table has in-frame clones only and misses some. The data contain around 45,000 clones, about 90% of them singletons. The sample was peripheral blood. The receptors shown here come from a man aged 70-80 years with active COVID-19. Both conserved end residues are part of each CDR3. Fields, in order: D gene, clone size, V gene, J gene, CDR3 DNA, CDR3 protein. The D gene is left open where the match is weak. Size tells how often a clone was seen (once, few, many) or the class of an expanded clone, and some rows leave it out.

-	-	TRBV30	TRBJ1-2	TGTGCCTGGAGTACCCGGGGAGGGTATGGCTACACCTTC	CAWSTRGGYGYTF
TRBD1	-	TRBV5-1	TRBJ1-1	TGCGCCAGCAGCAGGGACAGGCCCCCCGGCACTGAAGCTTTCTTT	CASSRDRPPGTEAFF
-	-	TRBV6-5	TRBJ2-7	TGTGCCAGCAGTTACTATGAGGGATACGAGCAGTACTTC	CASSYYEGYEQYF
TRBD2	-	TRBV30	TRBJ2-2	TGTGCCTGGAGTGCAACCGGGACTAGCGGATCTACCTGGGGCACCGGGGAGCTGTTTTTT	CAWSATGTSGSTWGTGELFF
-	-	TRBV27	TRBJ2-1	TGTGCCAGCAGTTTATCGAGTCAGCGTCCCTCCTACAATGAGCAGTTCTTC	CASSLSSQRPSYNEQFF
TRBD1	-	TRBV4-1	TRBJ1-1	TGCGCCAGCAGCCTGAAGGACAGGGACACTGAAGCTTTCTTT	CASSLKDRDTEAFF
-	-	TRBV29-1	TRBJ1-6	TGCAGCCCCCCCTTTCGGGATTTAGATTCACCCCTCCACTTT	CSPPFRDLDSPLHF
-	-	TRBV6-4	TRBJ1-2	TGTGCCAGCAGTGACTCCGACAGCTATGGCTACACCTTC	CASSDSDSYGYTF
TRBD2	-	TRBV24-1	TRBJ2-3	TGTGCCACCAGTTTCGGACTAGCGGGGGGAGGGATGAGGTTCACAGATACGCAGTATTTT	CATSFGLAGGGMRFTDTQYF
-	-	TRBV5-1	TRBJ1-2	TGCGCCAGCAGCCCCAGGGCTAACTATGGCTACACCTTC	CASSPRANYGYTF
-	-	TRBV6-5	TRBJ1-1	TGTGCCAGCAGTCCCCAAGAGGCTTCTTGGACTGAAGCTTTCTTT	CASSPQEASWTEAFF
TRBD1	-	TRBV29-1	TRBJ1-1	TGCAGCGCCAAGACAGGGTTGAACACTGAAGCTTTCTTT	CSAKTGLNTEAFF
TRBD1	-	TRBV6-5	TRBJ1-2	TGTGCCAGCAGTACCACAGGGGTTGGGGGCTACACCTTC	CASSTTGVGGYTF
TRBD1	-	TRBV28	TRBJ1-2	TGTGCCAGCAGTTCACAGGGGATCTATGGCTACACCTTC	CASSSQGIYGYTF
-	-	TRBV5-4	TRBJ2-7	TGTGCCAGCAGCTTGGTGGGGCAGCAAGGCGAGCAGTACTTC	CASSLVGQQGEQYF
-	-	TRBV2	TRBJ2-1	TGTGCCAGCAGTGTTTGGGGGGGGGCCGGGAATGAGCAGTTCTTC	CASSVWGGAGNEQFF
-	-	TRBV9	TRBJ1-6	TGTGCCAGCAGCGTAGATGACAGAATCTCCACCCTCCACTTT	CASSVDDRISTLHF
TRBD2	-	TRBV4-1	TRBJ2-1	TGCGCCAGCAGCCCGACTAGCGGGGGGGCGAGAGAGCAGTTCTTC	CASSPTSGGAREQFF
-	-	TRBV29-1	TRBJ1-4	TGCAGCGTCGGTGGCGGGGGCTGGGTGTTTTTT	CSVGGGGWVFF
-	-	TRBV4-3	TRBJ2-1	TGCGCCAGCAGCCAAGATCCAGTGGCAGGGCCCGAGCAGTTCTTC	CASSQDPVAGPEQFF
-	once	TRBV29-1	TRBJ1-2	TGCAGCGCCATCGACAGGAACTATGGCTACACCTTC	CSAIDRNYGYTF
-	-	TRBV6-5	TRBJ1-2	TGTGCCAGCAGTCTACAGGGTAATGGCTACACCTTC	CASSLQGNGYTF
-	once	TRBV4-2	TRBJ2-3	TGTGCCAGCAGCCAAGACCCCGCGGCGTCTGATACGCAGTATTTT	CASSQDPAASDTQYF
-	-	TRBV7-9	TRBJ1-5	TGTGCCAGCAGCTCTGGGGGCGGTAATCAGCCCCAGCATTTT	CASSSGGGNQPQHF
-	once	TRBV9	TRBJ1-1	TGTGCCAGCAGCATTGGACAGAGAAACACTGAAGCTTTCTTT	CASSIGQRNTEAFF
-	-	TRBV6-4	TRBJ2-3	TGTGCCAGCAGCCGGAACAGGGCTGCGACAGATACGCAGTATTTT	CASSRNRAATDTQYF
TRBD1	-	TRBV2	TRBJ2-2	TGTGCCAGCAACCAGGGACAGTACACCGGGGAGCTGTTTTTT	CASNQGQYTGELFF
-	-	TRBV6-1	TRBJ2-7	TGTGCCAGCAGTGAAGAGACAGGTCGAACCTACGAGCAGTACTTC	CASSEETGRTYEQYF
TRBD1	-	TRBV6-5	TRBJ1-5	TGTGCCAGCAGTCCCGGGACAGGTAATCAGCCCCAGCATTTT	CASSPGTGNQPQHF
TRBD1	-	TRBV10-3	TRBJ2-1	TGTGCCATCAGTTCCGACAGGGAAGAGCAGTTCTTC	CAISSDREEQFF
TRBD2	-	TRBV25-1	TRBJ2-5	TGTGCCAGCAGTGCCGGGACTAGCGTTGCAGAGACCCAGTACTTC	CASSAGTSVAETQYF
-	-	TRBV25-1	TRBJ2-3	TGTGCCAGCAGTGATACAGGAAGGGCAGATACGCAGTATTTT	CASSDTGRADTQYF